This TCR beta chain was recovered during a study of T cell responses to AZD1222 COVID-19 vaccine. Details on this clone: Its antigen is currently unknown.

Study-level findings and limits: Donors were chiefly white British, with a greater number of females, and clonal diversity was perhaps underestimated. When two AZD1222 doses had been given, Spike-specific TCR breadth and depth rose. Repertoires were collected only later (after the peak T cell response had occurred). Just 5 to 7 people given AZD1222 tested seropositive at baseline.

Per the germline V gene, CDR1 is LGHDT and CDR2 is YNNKEL (reference sequence). Trimming took 4 bases from V and 2 from J; bases not matched to a gene: 2. This CDR3 contains 14 residues. Assay: immunoSEQ multiplex PCR; the TCRdb copy retains only in-frame clones and omits some. The data contain over 100,000 clones, about 82% of them seen just once; the ten biggest clones take up 7.9%. This clonotype originated in an adult who received the MenACWY meningococcal vaccine as a control. The rearrangement links TRBV3-1 (or the pseudogene TRBV3-2) to TRBJ2-3; 8 positions match TRBD2. Sequenced here: peripheral blood, sampled 28 days after the second dose of the MenACWY control vaccine. Here the CDR3 reads CASSLAGNTDTQYF. The CDR3 nucleotides are TGTGCCAGCAGCCTAGCGGGGAACACAGATACGCAGTATTTT.